Included here is one T cell receptor beta chain sequence, with context. Germline-derived CDR1 and CDR2 are SGHNT and YYREEE (reference sequence). CDR3 length: 14 amino acids. Trimming left V 4 bases short and J 5 bases short, with 15 bases between. The source of the sample is a study of blood T cell repertoires in COVID-19. Study background: The origin of the acute and convalescent COVID-19 samples was the United States, Italy and Spain. The analysed material was cDNA or gDNA that came from T cells, B-cell-depleted T cells, or PBMCs.

Only in-frame clones appear in the TCRdb table, and some are missing; sequencing was by immunoSEQ multiplex PCR. This repertoire shows about 170,000 clones, more than 70% found once; its top ten account for roughly 19%. The receptor was derived from a woman in her 70s who had recovered from COVID-19. The sequenced sample was peripheral blood. The chain employs TRBV5-4 and TRBJ2-5; a possible D gene is TRBD1 (7 bases). The DNA for the CDR3 is TGTGCCAGCAGCGACAGGGAACGGGGGGAGACCCAGTACTTC. Protein product: CASSDRERGETQYF.